This note documents a single T cell receptor beta chain sequence. Its antigen has not been determined. No base qualities exist here, and no much larger clone lies one base off it. These data originate in a study of blood T cell repertoires in COVID-19 (dated by TCRdb to about 2020). General notes on the study: Samples covering the acute and convalescent phases of COVID-19 were provided by collaborators in the United States, Italy and Spain. The repertoires were made available in a free public database intended to serve as a resource for research on the immune response to SARS-CoV-2. Where HLA class I and class II types were available, the types were taken from metadata supplied by the sample provider, not from assay-based typing. The sample metadata nearly always contained a de-identified subject ID, COVID-19 status, age in years and sex. Samples were obtained from the ongoing ImmuneRACE study (first 160 participants) and from 1,200 or so subjects provided by 6 global collaborators. The prospective study material was composed of cDNA or gDNA derived from T cells, B-cell-depleted T cells, or PBMCs. The dataset comprised deeply sampled blood TCRbeta repertoires from subjects exposed to, actively infected with, or recovered from COVID-19. Summary of the overall study and its limitations: How much clinical and demographic metadata was included differed by source and by participant, and the metadata was provided uncurated.

CDR1 and CDR2, per the germline V gene, are MDHEN and SYDVKM. The V end loses 4 bases and the J end loses 7 bases, and a stretch of 17 bases separates them. Counted from cysteine to phenylalanine, this CDR3 has 15 amino acids. Kept here is only the CDR3 DNA, which spans 45 bases and is read in frame from base 1. Each collaborating institution followed its own protocols to collect whole blood in K2EDTA tubes. For TCRbeta analysis, collaborators shipped samples as frozen whole blood, isolated PBMCs, or DNA extracted from either of those sample types. The immunoSEQ Assay, a bias-controlled multiplex PCR, was used to amplify TCRbeta CDR3 regions from genomic DNA. As for how the authors treated the data: The number of nucleated cells in each sample was estimated from the amplification of reference gene primers within the assay. Sequence reads were collapsed and filtered to measure the absolute abundance of every unique TCRbeta CDR3 rearrangement. Productive Simpson clonality was computed per sample as the square root of Simpson's diversity index over productive rearrangements. This immuneACCESS table, as held by TCRdb, lists in-frame sequences with V and J called but not all clones. Of the missing ones, under half trace to an unresolved V gene in checked studies; the others have no known cause. V, J and clone size are those of that table, while D and trimming were read from the DNA. The sample table lists 40,000 or so clones, 70% to 90% of them with a count of one. Of the sample, less than 15% is held by the ten largest clones.

Material: peripheral blood. This receptor was obtained from a woman between 65 and 79 years old in a cohort sampled during active COVID-19. Recombination joined TRBV28 with TRBJ1-5; too little of a D gene remains to name it. The DNA sequence is TGTGCCAGCAGTTCCGCCCCCCGGGAGTCGCAGCCCCAGCATTTT. Its translation reads: CASSSAPRESQPQHF.